The clone carrying this T cell receptor beta chain was counted once. Its antigen is unknown. This sample was included in a study of T cell repertoires in cytomegalovirus infection. Study summary: As its CMV epitopes, the study selected recently identified HLA-C-restricted and well-studied HLA-B-restricted targets. Matching HLA type and CMV infection were both indicated by public TCR beta signatures.

Study conclusions and caveats: Across the ex vivo response, the dominant clonotypes were HLA-C-restricted CMV-specific TCR beta clonotypes.

TCRdb reanalysed the reads using MiXCR and keeps one entry per CDR3 protein. This sample yields tens of thousands of distinct CDR3 sequences, of which around 18% are seen a single time; around a quarter belongs to the top ten. The receptor comes from a human donor in good health (CMV status not recorded). Some clones in this sample may be carry-over from other donors' samples. Sample: CD8+ T cells from cultured PBMCs, taken from culture after CMV antigen stimulation.

CDR3 in amino acids: CASSFPTSGTNTGELFF. The CDR3 region has the DNA TGTGCCAGCAGCTTTCCGACTAGCGGTACGAACACCGGGGAGCTGTTTTTT. The chain has TRBV7-8 and TRBJ2-2; 9 bases agree with TRBD2. The CDR3 contains 17 residues. Germline CDR1 reads SGHVS; CDR2 reads FQNEAQ. V dropped 3 bases and J dropped 0; count of bases not matched to a gene: 5.